The 13 T cell receptor beta chains below were found in one sample sequenced in a study of circulating CD8 cells and anti-PD-1 response in melanoma. TCR libraries were prepared from roughly 15 ng of total RNA with the QIAseq Immune Repertoire TCR panel. MiXCR, applied by TCRdb to the reads, yields one record per CDR3 protein. This repertoire shows approximately 450 distinct CDR3 sequences, 8% to 13% found once; its top ten account for 58%. From live CD3+CD8+TCRalphabeta+ cells, four PD-1 and/or TIGIT subsets were sorted. Sequencing was performed on CD8+ T cells from PBMCs, taken at baseline or after one month of anti-PD-1 therapy (not recorded which). The origin of the receptors is a human donor with melanoma.

The chain employs TRBV27 and TRBJ1-6, with D uncertain. Germline V gene data show CDR1 as MNHEY and CDR2 as SMNVEV (reference sequence). The length of the CDR3 is 13 residues. Deletions cut 4 bases from V and 7 bases from J, with 8 bases between. CDR3 in DNA: TGTGCCAGCAGTTACCATACGAATTCACCCCTCCACTTT. It translates to CASSYHTNSPLHF.

By sample fraction, this clonotype is large. The chain carries TRBV4-3 and TRBJ2-7, with D possibly matching TRBD2 (5 bases). With 3 bases removed from V and 5 bases from J, the gap between germline ends came to 11 bases. Germline V gene data show CDR1 as LGHNA and CDR2 as YSLEER. CDR3 length: 13 residues. This CDR3 reads CASSHATGNEQYF. The CDR3 DNA is TGCGCCAGCAGCCACGCGACCGGGAACGAGCAGTACTTC.

By sample share, this clonotype is medium-sized (0.01 to 0.1%). The CDR3 loop is CASLTPSGGDTQYF. The CDR3 nucleotides are TGTGCCAGCTTAACCCCTAGCGGGGGGGATACGCAGTATTTT. This chain joins TRBV7-3 and TRBJ2-3, with 11 bases that match TRBD2. CDR1 SGHTA and CDR2 FQGTGA come from the germline V gene. V dropped 8 bases and J dropped 6; count of bases not matched to a gene: 7. This CDR3 is built from 14 residues.

This clonotype is medium-sized (0.01 to 0.1%) in the sample. V and J are TRBV6-1 and TRBJ2-1, with D unclear. The germline V gene encodes CDR1 MNHNS and CDR2 SASEGT. Trimming took 1 base from V and 5 from J, leaving 21 bases between them. CDR3 length: 18 residues. The CDR3: CASSEDRKILPGNNEQFF. The CDR3 nucleotides are TGTGCCAGCAGTGAAGACAGAAAAATACTTCCCGGTAACAATGAGCAGTTCTTC.

This clonotype is termed large (0.1 to 1%). The chain is built from TRBV6-5 and TRBJ2-3, with unresolved D. The CDR3 has 13 residues. Deletions cut 2 bases from V and 1 base from J, with 4 bases between. Germline V CDR1 and CDR2: MNHEY, SVGAGI. The CDR3 loop reads CASSYRGTDTQYF. DNA of the CDR3: TGTGCCAGCAGTTACAGGGGCACAGATACGCAGTATTTT.

A note on this clonotype: A far larger clone lies a single base away; this is likely a read error. The rearrangement uses TRBV7-9 and TRBJ2-3; 12 bases agree with TRBD2. The CDR3 is made up of 15 amino acids. The germline CDR1 and CDR2 sequences are SEHNR and FQNEAQ (reference sequence). CDR3 loop: CASSLTPSGGDTRYF. CDR3 DNA sequence: TGTGCCAGCAGCTTAACCCCTAGCGGGGGGGATACGCGGTATTTT.

This clonotype was counted a single time. The chain uses TRBV10-3 and TRBJ2-7; 10 bases fit TRBD2. The J call may be incorrect, as the DNA end agrees better with TRBJ2-1. Germline CDR1 is ENHRY and CDR2 is SYGVKD. The CDR3 consists of 16 residues. CDR3 amino acids: CAISEGSGGLYNEQFF. CDR3 DNA sequence: TGTGCCATCAGTGAGGGTAGCGGGGGGCTGTACAATGAGCAGTTCTTC.

This clonotype is termed medium-sized. V and J are TRBV18 and TRBJ2-2, with TRBD2 matching 7 bases. This CDR3 spans 16 amino acids. Germline CDR1 reads KGHSH; CDR2 reads LQKENI. V lost 1 base and J lost 1; bases outside the gene matches: 3. The CDR3 here is CASSPLRGVNTGELFF. CDR3 nucleotides: TGTGCCAGCTCACCACTCCGGGGGGTGAACACCGGGGAGCTGTTTTTT.

This clonotype is labeled medium-sized (0.01 to 0.1%). The chain joins TRBV15 to TRBJ2-5; 9 nucleotides match TRBD2. Trimming at V came to 0 bases and at J to 5 bases, leaving 7 bases not matched to a gene. There are 16 residues in the CDR3. Germline lookup yields CDR1 LNHNV and CDR2 YYDKDF (reference sequence). The CDR3 coding sequence is TGTGCCACCAGCAGAGATGGGGGACTAGCTTCGGAGACCCAGTACTTC. Its protein product is CATSRDGGLASETQYF.

This clonotype rates as large. V usage is TRBV10-3 and J usage is TRBJ2-3, with 8 nucleotides matching TRBD2. This CDR3 is 15 amino acids long. Germline lookup yields CDR1 ENHRY and CDR2 SYGVKD. Unmatched junction bases numbered 7, after V lost 4 bases and J lost 4 bases. CDR3 nucleotides: TGTGCCATCAGTGGGCGGGGGGCCGACGCAGATACGCAGTATTTT. It encodes CAISGRGADADTQYF.

About this clonotype: The germline gene is not matched at one end of the junction; a read error may be the cause. This chain uses TRBV19 with TRBJ1-1; tentative D call: TRBD1 (5 bases). Germline V gene data show CDR1 as LNHDA and CDR2 as SQIVND (reference sequence). The CDR3 is 12 residues long. CDR3 in amino acids: CATHQGNTEAFF. The DNA of the CDR3 is TGTGCCACCCACCAGGGCAACACTGAAGCTTTCTTC.

By share, this clonotype counts as medium-sized. J is TRBJ2-7 and V is TRBV5-4; D is unresolved. The CDR3 has 13 amino acids. V was trimmed by 0 bases and J by 6 bases, leaving 10 bases between them. Germline loops: CDR1 SGHNT, CDR2 YYREEE (reference sequence). This CDR3 is CASSLGLEVEQYF. CDR3 nucleotide sequence: TGTGCCAGCAGCTTGGGTCTAGAGGTCGAGCAGTACTTC.

This clonotype is labeled medium-sized. The CDR3 DNA follows: TGTGCCAGTAGTATGAGCGGGGGAAGGTACGAGCAGTACTTC. This sequence encodes CASSMSGGRYEQYF. The rearrangement joins TRBV19 to TRBJ2-7; 8 bases line up with TRBD2. Trimming removed 3 bases from V and 4 bases from J; junction bases left unmatched: 5. CDR3 length: 14 residues. Germline V gene data show CDR1 as LNHDA and CDR2 as SQIVND (reference sequence).